This T cell receptor (beta chain) is drawn from a study of identifying expanded T cells in peripheral blood. Healthy donors had no documented immune events, such as infections, while sampled. Here immunoSEQ multiplex PCR was the method, and the copy in TCRdb shows in-frame clones only, minus some. The profile covers about 78,000 clones, with about 83% appearing a single time and around a sixth taken by the ten largest. Study-wide results and limits: Across healthy donors, higher total template counts meant significantly greater approximately two-week count variance. Over two and four weeks, about 16 and 20 clones changed, versus more than 1 between replicates.

This clone was counted a single time. The target antigen is unknown. CDR1 and CDR2 (germline): SGHAT, FQDESV (reference sequence). This CDR3 contains 15 residues. Trimming pared 7 bases from V and 0 bases from J, leaving 16 bases between. The sequence was obtained from a person between 18 and 75 years old in good health. V and J are TRBV11-1 and TRBJ2-7; D is perhaps TRBD2 (6 bases). What was sequenced was blood. The chain's CDR3 is CASKQDYASSYEQYF. The CDR3 DNA follows: TGTGCCAGCAAACAGGACTACGCCAGCTCCTACGAGCAGTACTTC.